This is a list of T cell receptor beta chains from one sample in a study of OX40 agonist ivuxolimab in advanced cancers. The assay was immunoSEQ multiplex PCR, and TCRdb's table has in-frame clones only and misses some. The sample carries around 66,000 clones, approximately 91% recorded once. This sample comprised CD4+ or CD8+ T cells sorted from blood, obtained in a trial of the OX40 agonist ivuxolimab. These receptors all stem from an adult with an advanced solid tumor such as melanoma, head and neck, liver or kidney cancer. Each CDR3 is given with its conserved first and last residue. A D gene is named only where the DNA matches it firmly.

d_call: .
v_call: TRBV6-1
j_call: TRBJ1-5
cdr3_aa: CASAENRALSQPQHF

d_call: TRBD1
v_call: TRBV5-6
j_call: TRBJ2-7
cdr3_aa: CASSLRDRANEQYF

d_call: .
v_call: TRBV7-9
j_call: TRBJ2-1
cdr3_aa: CASSLGPSEQFF

d_call: .
v_call: TRBV29-1
j_call: TRBJ2-1
cdr3_aa: CSVFGVGTNLNEQFF

d_call: TRBD1
v_call: TRBV23-1
j_call: TRBJ2-7
cdr3_aa: CASSPPGRGPTYEQYF

d_call: .
v_call: TRBV7-9
j_call: TRBJ1-5
cdr3_aa: CASSLSSNQPQHF

d_call: .
v_call: TRBV5-1
j_call: TRBJ2-5
cdr3_aa: CASSLAEARGETQYF

d_call: TRBD1
v_call: TRBV9
j_call: TRBJ1-1
cdr3_aa: CASSARPGQGYMNTEAFF

d_call: .
v_call: TRBV30
j_call: TRBJ1-5
cdr3_aa: CAWSEGYSNQPQHF

d_call: .
v_call: TRBV19
j_call: TRBJ1-6
cdr3_aa: CASSIAAANSPLHF

d_call: TRBD2
v_call: TRBV7-9
j_call: TRBJ2-5
cdr3_aa: CASSLRPAGVQETQYF

d_call: .
v_call: TRBV15
j_call: TRBJ1-6
cdr3_aa: CATSLDSSYNSPLHF

d_call: TRBD1
v_call: TRBV10-3
j_call: TRBJ2-3
cdr3_aa: CAISQRTGGITDTQYF

d_call: TRBD1
v_call: TRBV19
j_call: TRBJ1-4
cdr3_aa: CATSQGDEKLFF

d_call: .
v_call: TRBV7-9
j_call: TRBJ2-1
cdr3_aa: CAVNDNEQFF

d_call: .
v_call: TRBV6-1
j_call: TRBJ2-2
cdr3_aa: CASSLSGTGTGELFF

d_call: TRBD2
v_call: TRBV9
j_call: TRBJ2-7
cdr3_aa: CASSVGRELRDEQYF

d_call: .
v_call: TRBV15
j_call: TRBJ2-1
cdr3_aa: CATSRFRDSSYNEQFF

d_call: .
v_call: TRBV13
j_call: TRBJ2-7
cdr3_aa: CASSLDRAYEQYF

d_call: .
v_call: TRBV10-2
j_call: TRBJ1-2
cdr3_aa: CASSELLHNYGYTF

d_call: .
v_call: TRBV7-9
j_call: TRBJ1-1
cdr3_aa: CASSTTEMNTEAFF

d_call: .
v_call: TRBV11-2
j_call: TRBJ1-5
cdr3_aa: CASSLVVYSNQPQHF

d_call: TRBD2
v_call: TRBV7-2
j_call: TRBJ2-2
cdr3_aa: CASSLGGGGYTGELFF

d_call: TRBD2
v_call: TRBV6-5
j_call: TRBJ2-3
cdr3_aa: CASWRGGPDTQYF

d_call: TRBD2
v_call: TRBV4-2
j_call: TRBJ2-5
cdr3_aa: CASSQDLGGQETQYF

d_call: .
v_call: TRBV6-1
j_call: TRBJ2-7
cdr3_aa: CASSGGPGSTYEQYF

d_call: TRBD2
v_call: TRBV14
j_call: TRBJ2-3
cdr3_aa: CASSQSSGRDTQYF

d_call: .
v_call: TRBV7-9
j_call: TRBJ2-7
cdr3_aa: CASSSYPGRSSYEQYF

d_call: TRBD1
v_call: TRBV6-5
j_call: TRBJ1-5
cdr3_aa: CASSYSGQINQPQHF

d_call: TRBD1
v_call: TRBV2
j_call: TRBJ2-7
cdr3_aa: CASSDTDRLGSYEQYF

d_call: .
v_call: TRBV19
j_call: TRBJ2-3
cdr3_aa: CASSLGRSPSSTDTQYF

d_call: .
v_call: TRBV27
j_call: TRBJ2-7
cdr3_aa: CASSLNDGLYEQYF

d_call: TRBD2
v_call: TRBV19
j_call: TRBJ2-1
cdr3_aa: CATGRDSYNEQFF

d_call: .
v_call: TRBV28
j_call: TRBJ1-1
cdr3_aa: CASTRGLNTEAFF

d_call: .
v_call: TRBV5-4
j_call: TRBJ2-5
cdr3_aa: CASSGEETQYF